This is a list of T cell receptor beta chains from one sample in a study of blood T cell repertoires in COVID-19. Sequenced by immunoSEQ multiplex PCR; TCRdb stores in-frame clones only, minus some. The sample has some 380,000 clones, 70% to 85% seen once. Material for sequencing was peripheral blood. The receptors derive from a human donor with acute or convalescent COVID-19. The donor label of this sample is uncertain. The CDR3 runs from the conserved cysteine through the conserved F or W. Each record gives: J gene, V gene, clone size, D gene, CDR3 DNA, CDR3 protein. The D gene is left open where the match is weak. Only part of the rows carry a size: once, few, many, or a class if the clone is expanded.

j_gene: TRBJ1-2; v_gene: TRBV2; abundance: -; d_gene: TRBD1; CDR3nt: TGTGCCAGCACCAGACAGGGGATTGGGGATGGCTACACCTTC; CDR3aa: CASTRQGIGDGYTF
j_gene: TRBJ1-5; v_gene: TRBV27; abundance: once; d_gene: TRBD1; CDR3nt: TGTGCCAGCAGTTTCGGGAGGGGGCTTCAGCCCCAGCATTTT; CDR3aa: CASSFGRGLQPQHF
j_gene: TRBJ1-2; v_gene: TRBV2; abundance: -; d_gene: -; CDR3nt: TGTGCCAGCAGTTCACAGGGCTCAGCTAACTATGGCTACACCTTC; CDR3aa: CASSSQGSANYGYTF
j_gene: TRBJ2-1; v_gene: TRBV19; abundance: -; d_gene: TRBD2; CDR3nt: TGTGCCAGTAGTATAGGGCAGACTAGCGGGAGAATCTACAATGAGCAGTTCTTC; CDR3aa: CASSIGQTSGRIYNEQFF
j_gene: TRBJ2-1; v_gene: TRBV19; abundance: -; d_gene: TRBD2; CDR3nt: TGTGCCAGTAGCCCCTGGGGTGGGACTAGCGGGGTAGACGAGCAGTTCTTC; CDR3aa: CASSPWGGTSGVDEQFF
j_gene: TRBJ2-2; v_gene: TRBV5-8; abundance: -; d_gene: -; CDR3nt: TGTGCCAGCAGCTTCTCGGGAGCCGGGGAGCTGTTTTTT; CDR3aa: CASSFSGAGELFF
j_gene: TRBJ1-1; v_gene: TRBV29-1; abundance: -; d_gene: TRBD1; CDR3nt: TGCAGCGTCCCGGGGGGGACAGGGGGCACTGAAGCTTTCTTT; CDR3aa: CSVPGGTGGTEAFF
j_gene: TRBJ1-6; v_gene: TRBV7-2; abundance: -; d_gene: -; CDR3nt: TGTGCCAGCAGCTTCGACATGACACCCTCACCCCTCCACTTT; CDR3aa: CASSFDMTPSPLHF
j_gene: TRBJ1-2; v_gene: TRBV19; abundance: -; d_gene: -; CDR3nt: TGTGCCAGTAGTACCCCCCGGGCAGGGGCCTATGGCTACACCTTC; CDR3aa: CASSTPRAGAYGYTF
j_gene: TRBJ1-2; v_gene: TRBV28; abundance: -; d_gene: -; CDR3nt: TGTGCCAGCAGTTTACTTATAGCTAACTATGGCTACACCTTC; CDR3aa: CASSLLIANYGYTF
j_gene: TRBJ2-5; v_gene: TRBV7-6; abundance: -; d_gene: -; CDR3nt: TGTGCCAGCAGCGCGGGGGAGACCCAGTACTTC; CDR3aa: CASSAGETQYF
j_gene: TRBJ1-6; v_gene: TRBV30; abundance: few; d_gene: -; CDR3nt: TGTGCCTGGACGGGATTATCCCATTCACCCCTCCACTTT; CDR3aa: CAWTGLSHSPLHF
j_gene: TRBJ1-1; v_gene: TRBV2; abundance: few; d_gene: TRBD1; CDR3nt: TGTGCCAGCAGTGAAGAGGAGGGGGCGGGGACTGAAGCTTTCTTT; CDR3aa: CASSEEEGAGTEAFF
j_gene: TRBJ2-7; v_gene: TRBV9; abundance: -; d_gene: -; CDR3nt: TGTGCCAGCAGCGTAGGTCCTGGGACAACCACCTACGAGCAGTACTTC; CDR3aa: CASSVGPGTTTYEQYF
j_gene: TRBJ2-3; v_gene: TRBV3-1/TRBV3-2; abundance: -; d_gene: -; CDR3nt: TGTGCCAGCAGCCAAGGTGGCGGGCTCCATGCAGATACGCAGTATTTT; CDR3aa: CASSQGGGLHADTQYF
j_gene: TRBJ1-6; v_gene: TRBV6-1; abundance: -; d_gene: -; CDR3nt: TGTGCCAGCAGTGATGACGGCGGGTTGTCCCTCCACTTT; CDR3aa: CASSDDGGLSLHF
j_gene: TRBJ2-1; v_gene: TRBV12-3/TRBV12-4; abundance: -; d_gene: TRBD2; CDR3nt: TGTGCCAGCAGGACTAGCGGGGGGAATGAGCAGTTCTTC; CDR3aa: CASRTSGGNEQFF
j_gene: TRBJ2-5; v_gene: TRBV2; abundance: -; d_gene: TRBD1; CDR3nt: TGTGCCAGCAGTTGGGGACAGAAAGAGACCCAGTACTTC; CDR3aa: CASSWGQKETQYF
j_gene: TRBJ2-7; v_gene: TRBV18; abundance: -; d_gene: TRBD1; CDR3nt: TGTGCCAGCTCACCACCCGGGACAGGGGGCCTCTACGAGCAGTACTTC; CDR3aa: CASSPPGTGGLYEQYF
j_gene: TRBJ1-5; v_gene: TRBV28; abundance: -; d_gene: -; CDR3nt: TGTGCCAGCAGTTGGCAGGGCCAGCCCCAGCATTTT; CDR3aa: CASSWQGQPQHF
j_gene: TRBJ2-2; v_gene: TRBV5-1; abundance: -; d_gene: TRBD1; CDR3nt: TGCGCCAGCAGCTTGGGCTACAGGGGGCGTATTACCGGGGAGCTGTTTTTT; CDR3aa: CASSLGYRGRITGELFF
j_gene: TRBJ1-2; v_gene: TRBV7-2; abundance: -; d_gene: TRBD1; CDR3nt: TGTGCCAGCAGCTTAATTTCCCGGACAGGGTTAAGCTATGGCTACACCTTC; CDR3aa: CASSLISRTGLSYGYTF
j_gene: TRBJ1-2; v_gene: TRBV28; abundance: -; d_gene: -; CDR3nt: TGTGCCAGCAGTTTTTATCTCTATGGCTACACCTTC; CDR3aa: CASSFYLYGYTF
j_gene: TRBJ1-2; v_gene: TRBV5-5; abundance: -; d_gene: -; CDR3nt: TGTGCCAGCAGCTTGATCCCAGGGGATTTGACTGGCTACACCTTC; CDR3aa: CASSLIPGDLTGYTF
j_gene: TRBJ1-2; v_gene: TRBV7-9; abundance: -; d_gene: TRBD1; CDR3nt: TGTGCCAGCAGCTTACTGTGGGGACAGGGAGCGGGCTACACCTTC; CDR3aa: CASSLLWGQGAGYTF
j_gene: TRBJ2-2; v_gene: TRBV9; abundance: -; d_gene: -; CDR3nt: TGTGCCAGCAGCACGGGACTCCCAGGGACCGGGGAGCTGTTTTTT; CDR3aa: CASSTGLPGTGELFF
j_gene: TRBJ1-2; v_gene: TRBV15; abundance: -; d_gene: -; CDR3nt: TGTGCCACCAGCAGAGACCGGGCCCGGGGTGGCTACACCTTC; CDR3aa: CATSRDRARGGYTF
j_gene: TRBJ1-6; v_gene: TRBV7-9; abundance: -; d_gene: -; CDR3nt: TGTGCCAGCAGCTTAAGGGCGGGGTCCTATAATTCACCCCTCCACTTT; CDR3aa: CASSLRAGSYNSPLHF
j_gene: TRBJ2-7; v_gene: TRBV4-1; abundance: -; d_gene: -; CDR3nt: TGCGCCAGCAGCCAAGATTGGGCGGGGCACTCCTACGAGCAGTACTTC; CDR3aa: CASSQDWAGHSYEQYF
j_gene: TRBJ2-1; v_gene: TRBV25-1; abundance: -; d_gene: TRBD2; CDR3nt: TGTGCCAGCAGTGAAGGGCTAGCGGGTGAGCAGTTCTTC; CDR3aa: CASSEGLAGEQFF
j_gene: TRBJ2-7; v_gene: TRBV24-1; abundance: -; d_gene: TRBD1; CDR3nt: TGTGCCACCAGTGGCCGGGACAGGGTGTACGAGCAGTACTTC; CDR3aa: CATSGRDRVYEQYF
j_gene: TRBJ2-1; v_gene: TRBV28; abundance: -; d_gene: TRBD2; CDR3nt: TGTGCCAGCAGTCCCCGGGGGCGGGGGGCGTACAATGAGCAGTTCTTC; CDR3aa: CASSPRGRGAYNEQFF
j_gene: TRBJ2-1; v_gene: TRBV7-2; abundance: -; d_gene: TRBD2; CDR3nt: TGTGCCAGCAGCTTAACACTAGCGGGAAATGAGCAGTTCTTC; CDR3aa: CASSLTLAGNEQFF